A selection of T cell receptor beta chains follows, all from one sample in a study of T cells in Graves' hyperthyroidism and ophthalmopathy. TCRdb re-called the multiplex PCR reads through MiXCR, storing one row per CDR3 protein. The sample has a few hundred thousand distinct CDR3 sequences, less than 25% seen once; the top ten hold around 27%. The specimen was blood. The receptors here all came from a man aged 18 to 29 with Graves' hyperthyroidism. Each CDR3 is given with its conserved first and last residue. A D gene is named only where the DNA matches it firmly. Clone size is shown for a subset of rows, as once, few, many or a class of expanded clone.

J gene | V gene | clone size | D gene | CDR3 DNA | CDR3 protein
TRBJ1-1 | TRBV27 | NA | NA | TGTGCCAGCAGTAAATGGCAGACATTGATGAACACTGAAGCTTTCTTT | CASSKWQTLMNTEAFF
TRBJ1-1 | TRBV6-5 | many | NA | TGTGCCAGCAGTTACTCGAGCGCCTCTGAAGCTTTCTTT | CASSYSSASEAFF
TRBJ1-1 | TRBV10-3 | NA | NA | TGTGCCATCACTAGCGACTCGAACACTGAAGCTTTCTTT | CAITSDSNTEAFF
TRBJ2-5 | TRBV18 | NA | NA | TGTGCCAGCTCACCGTCACAGGGTACTAGAGAGACCCAGTACTTC | CASSPSQGTRETQYF
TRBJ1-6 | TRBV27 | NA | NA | TGTGCCACCTCAATGAACCCGGGGGTTTCACCCCTCCACTTT | CATSMNPGVSPLHF
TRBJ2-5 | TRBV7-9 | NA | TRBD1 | TGTGCCAGCAGCTTTGCCGGGACAGGGGCCGCTTTGACCCAGTACTTC | CASSFAGTGAALTQYF
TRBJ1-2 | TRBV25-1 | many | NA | TGTGCCAGCAGTGATCTATATATCAAGAATGGGGGGGTCGGGAACTATGGCTACACCTTC | CASSDLYIKNGGVGNYGYTF
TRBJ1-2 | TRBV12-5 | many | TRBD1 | TGTGCTAGTGGTTCTGGGACAGGGGACGGCTACACCTTC | CASGSGTGDGYTF
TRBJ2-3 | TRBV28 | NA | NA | TGTGCCAGCAGTTCTCCAGGGTCCTACACAGATACGCAGTATTTT | CASSSPGSYTDTQYF
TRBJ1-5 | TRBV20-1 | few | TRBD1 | TGCAGTGCTAGAGGCCCATGGGGGGGGACAGGGGGAGATAGCAATCAGCCCCAGCATTTT | CSARGPWGGTGGDSNQPQHF
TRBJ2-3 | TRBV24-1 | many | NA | TGTGCCACCAGTGATTATACCTTACCTTCTAGCACAGATACGCAGTATTTT | CATSDYTLPSSTDTQYF
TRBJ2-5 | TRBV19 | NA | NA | TGTGCCAGTAGTATCGGCGGACTATCGAGGGAGACCCAGTACTTC | CASSIGGLSRETQYF
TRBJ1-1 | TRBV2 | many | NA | TGTGCCAGCAAGGGAGGGTTGAACACTGAAGCTTTCTTT | CASKGGLNTEAFF
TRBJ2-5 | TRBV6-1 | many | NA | TGTGCCAGCAGTACGGGACTCCGGGAGACCCAGTACTTC | CASSTGLRETQYF
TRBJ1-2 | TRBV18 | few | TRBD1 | TGTGCCAGCTCACTACAGGGACAGACCTCTAACTATGGCTACACCTTC | CASSLQGQTSNYGYTF
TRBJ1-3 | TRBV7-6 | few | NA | TGTGCCAGCAAGTCTACTGGGGAAACTGGAAACACCATATATTTT | CASKSTGETGNTIYF
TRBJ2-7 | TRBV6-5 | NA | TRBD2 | TGTGCCAGCAGCTTAGGACCGGGACTAGCGGGAAGGGAGCAGTACTTC | CASSLGPGLAGREQYF
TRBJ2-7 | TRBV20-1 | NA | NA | TGCAGTGGTACAAAGTGGGAGGCCGAGCAGTACTTC | CSGTKWEAEQYF
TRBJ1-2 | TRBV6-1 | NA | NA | TGTGCCAGCAGTGATACCGGGACAGGCTACACCTTC | CASSDTGTGYTF
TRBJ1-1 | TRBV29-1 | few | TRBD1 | TGCAGCGTTGAACGGGACAGGGGCACTGAAGCTTTCTTT | CSVERDRGTEAFF
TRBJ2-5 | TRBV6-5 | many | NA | TGTGCCAGCAGTTACCTGCGGGGACAAGAGACCCAGTACTTC | CASSYLRGQETQYF
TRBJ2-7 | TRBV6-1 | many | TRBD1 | TGTGCCAGCAGTGAAAATTTGGGACAGTCCAACGAGCAGTACTTC | CASSENLGQSNEQYF
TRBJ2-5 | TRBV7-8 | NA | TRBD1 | TGTGCCAGCAGCTTTACAGGGGCCGGGACCCAGTACTTC | CASSFTGAGTQYF
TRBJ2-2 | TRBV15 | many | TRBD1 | TGTGCCACCAGCTTTCGACAGGGTACCGGGGAGCTGTTTTTT | CATSFRQGTGELFF